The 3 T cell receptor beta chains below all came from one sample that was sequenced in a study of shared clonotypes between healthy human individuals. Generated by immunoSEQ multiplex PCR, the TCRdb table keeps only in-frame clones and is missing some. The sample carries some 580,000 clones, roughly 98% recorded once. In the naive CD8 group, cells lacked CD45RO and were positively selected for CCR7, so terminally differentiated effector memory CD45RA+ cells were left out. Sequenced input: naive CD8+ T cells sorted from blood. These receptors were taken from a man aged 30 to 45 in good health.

The CDR3 DNA is TGTGCCAGCGGACCTTTGTACAGCCTGAACACTGAAGCTTTCTTT. This codes for CASGPLYSLNTEAFF. The chain couples TRBV9 to TRBJ1-1; D not certain. The CDR3 spans 15 residues. Trimming shortened V by 7 bases and J by 0 bases, and 16 bases separated the two germline ends. Germline V gene sequence: CDR1 SGDLS, CDR2 YYNGEE.

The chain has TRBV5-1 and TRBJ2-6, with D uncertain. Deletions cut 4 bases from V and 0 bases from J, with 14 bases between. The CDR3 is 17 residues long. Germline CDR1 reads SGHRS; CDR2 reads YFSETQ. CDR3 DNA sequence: TGCGCCAGCAGCGGGCCGGAGTGGAGCTCTGGGGCCAACGTCCTGACTTTC. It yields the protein CASSGPEWSSGANVLTF.

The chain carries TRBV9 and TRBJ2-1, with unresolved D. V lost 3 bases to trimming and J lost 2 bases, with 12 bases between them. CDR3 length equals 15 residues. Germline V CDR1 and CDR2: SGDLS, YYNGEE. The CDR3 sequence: CASSEGRVAYNEQFF. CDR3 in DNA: TGTGCCAGCAGCGAAGGAAGAGTGGCCTACAATGAGCAGTTCTTC. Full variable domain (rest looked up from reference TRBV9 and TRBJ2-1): DSGVTQTPKHLITATGQRVTLRCSPRSGDLSVYWYQQSLDQGLQFLIQYYNGEERAKGNILERFSAQQFPDLHSELNLSSLELGDSALYFCASSEGRVAYNEQFFGPGTRLTVL.